The 15 T cell receptor beta chains given below trace back to one sample, sequenced in a study of CD8+ T cells in alopecia areata. Treatment described: oral pan-JAK inhibitor, 5-10 mg twice daily. After isolation, RNA underwent reverse transcription to generate cDNA as the sequencing template. This table comes from immunoSEQ multiplex PCR, and its TCRdb copy is limited to in-frame clones, with some not included. The profile shows around 190,000 clones, under 80% of them singletons. The sequencing used CD4+ T cells sorted from blood, collected around week 50, from a patient treated with tofacitinib. Every receptor here comes from a human donor with alopecia areata.

The rearrangement uses TRBV5-6 and TRBJ2-7, with TRBD1 matching 9 bases. The V gene's germline CDR1 is SGHDT and CDR2 YYEEEE. V shed 4 bases and J 7 bases; nucleotides not matched to a gene: 21. The CDR3 contains 18 residues. CDR3 in amino acids: CASSKPGQGYTWEGEQYF. CDR3 bases: TGTGCCAGCAGCAAGCCGGGACAGGGTTATACGTGGGAGGGAGAGCAGTACTTC.

V gene TRBV9 combines with J gene TRBJ2-7; a possible D gene is TRBD1 (6 bases). Trimming removed 0 bases from V and 7 bases from J, with 11 bases in between. CDR3 length: 13 residues. The germline gives CDR1 SGDLS, CDR2 YYNGEE. In nucleotides, the CDR3 is TGTGCCAGCAGCGTAGTGGGTCAGGGGGAGCAGTACTTC. This gives the protein CASSVVGQGEQYF.

Only a few counts were recorded for this clone. The chain uses TRBV10-3 and TRBJ2-2, with D perhaps given as TRBD1 or TRBD2 (5 bases each). The CDR3 has 18 amino acids. V was shortened by 1 base and J by 4 bases, with 19 bases between the two germline ends. Germline V CDR1 and CDR2: ENHRY, SYGVKD. CDR3 nucleotides: TGTGCCATCAGTGAGTTCCCGGGACCTGAATTGCGCACCGGGGAGCTGTTTTTT. Amino acids: CAISEFPGPELRTGELFF.

The DNA of the CDR3 is TGTGCCAGCAGCCTAGACCTCCAGCCCCAGCATTTT. It specifies CASSLDLQPQHF. This chain joins TRBV7-8 and TRBJ1-5; D gene unclear. The CDR3 sequence is 12 residues long. The V and J ends lost 5 bases and 7 bases respectively, with 9 bases between them. CDR1 SGHVS and CDR2 FQNEAQ come from the germline V gene.

V gene TRBV30 combines with J gene TRBJ1-1; D is undetermined. V dropped 2 bases and J dropped 1 base, with 5 bases sitting between them. Germline-derived CDR1 and CDR2 are GTSNPN and SVGIG (reference sequence). CDR3 size: 12 residues. The chain's CDR3 is CAWSSTNTEAFF. As DNA, the CDR3 is TGTGCCTGGAGTAGCACGAACACTGAAGCTTTCTTT.

V and J are TRBV6-5 and TRBJ2-3; D is possibly TRBD1 or TRBD2 (5 bases each). The CDR3 extends over 15 amino acids. The V gene lost 2 bases and the J gene lost 3 bases, with 12 bases spanning the gap. Germline values: CDR1 MNHEY, CDR2 SVGAGI. Here the CDR3 reads CASSYARGRTDTQYF. The CDR3 DNA is TGTGCCAGCAGTTACGCCCGGGGACGGACAGATACGCAGTATTTT.

The chain has TRBV6-1 and TRBJ2-7; D gene uncertain. CDR1 is MNHNS and CDR2 is SASEGT in the germline V gene. Trimming left V 6 bases short and J 4 bases short, with 10 bases between. The CDR3 has 12 residues. CDR3 sequence (DNA): TGTGCCAGCAGGGAGTTATTATACGAGCAGTACTTC. Its translation: CASRELLYEQYF.

This clone is a singleton in its sample. The chain links TRBV30 to TRBJ2-7; TRBD1 matches at 9 bases. The CDR3 spans 14 residues. Germline CDR1 reads GTSNPN; CDR2 reads SVGIG (reference sequence). Germline trimming cut 7 bases from V and 6 bases from J; bases unmatched to any gene: 13. The CDR3 sequence: CASTRPGQGIEQYF. In DNA, the CDR3 is TGTGCCTCAACCCGCCCCGGACAGGGGATCGAGCAGTACTTC. The whole variable domain, remainder taken from reference TRBV30 and TRBJ2-7, is SQTIHQWPATLVQPVGSPLSLECTVEGTSNPNLYWYRQAAGRGLQLLFYSVGIGQISSEVPQNLSASRPQDRQFILSSKKLLLSDSGFYLCASTRPGQGIEQYFGPGTRLTVT.

The chain employs TRBV4-3 and TRBJ1-1; D remains unclear. This CDR3 has 14 amino acids. V was cut by 0 bases and J by 1 base, with 6 bases left in between. From germline, CDR1 is LGHNA and CDR2 YSLEER. CDR3 coding DNA: TGCGCCAGCAGCCAAGATTACGGGAACACTGAAGCTTTCTTT. Its translation is CASSQDYGNTEAFF.

The chain has TRBV7-8 and TRBJ2-7; 8 positions match TRBD1. Germline V CDR1 and CDR2: SGHVS, FQNEAQ. With 5 bases clipped from V and 4 bases from J, the junction kept 7 bases outside the gene matches. The CDR3 spans 14 residues. CDR3 DNA: TGTGCCAGCAGCACCGGGACAGGACTTTACGAGCAGTACTTC. Amino acid sequence: CASSTGTGLYEQYF.

The CDR3 DNA is TGCAGCGTGGGGACACCCGGCGGCCACTATGGCTACACCTTC. It yields the protein CSVGTPGGHYGYTF. V and J are TRBV29-1 and TRBJ1-2; TRBD1 is a possible D gene (6 bases). The CDR3 is 14 amino acids. CDR1 SQVTM and CDR2 ANQGSEA come from the germline V gene. V dropped 6 bases and J dropped 3 bases, with 17 bases sitting between them.

This clone is a singleton in its sample. The chain has TRBV29-1 and TRBJ2-7; D remains ambiguous. Between the trimmed V and J ends, which lost 0 bases and 2 bases, there was a span of 5 bases. Germline V gene data show CDR1 as SQVTM and CDR2 as ANQGSEA. The CDR3 spans 12 residues. This CDR3 is CSVEDSPYEQYF. The CDR3 DNA is TGCAGCGTTGAAGATTCGCCCTACGAGCAGTACTTC.

The V and J genes are TRBV7-2 and TRBJ1-5, with 7 bases matching TRBD1. The CDR3 sequence is 14 residues long. The germline CDR1 and CDR2 sequences are SGHTA and FQGNSA. The junction had 3 bases not matched to a gene; V was cut back by 0 bases and J by 7 bases. The CDR3 nucleotides read TGTGCCAGCAGCTTAGCGGCAGGGGGACAGCCCCAGCATTTT. Translated: CASSLAAGGQPQHF.

V and J are TRBV6-5 and TRBJ2-1; TRBD2 agrees at 13 bases. With 6 bases clipped from V and 10 bases from J, the junction kept 3 bases outside the gene matches. Germline values: CDR1 MNHEY, CDR2 SVGAGI. The CDR3 has 13 residues. The CDR3 sequence is CASSRTSGGEQFF. CDR3 DNA: TGTGCCAGCAGCCGGACTAGCGGGGGAGAGCAGTTCTTC.

This clone was detected only once. J is TRBJ2-5 and V is TRBV19; TRBD2 might be the D (5 bases). The J call is uncertain, as TRBJ2-7 better fits the DNA end. Germline V gene sequence: CDR1 LNHDA, CDR2 SQIVND (reference sequence). CDR3 length equals 13 residues. The CDR3 region has the DNA TGTGCCAGTAGTAGAGGGAACGGATACGAGCAGTACTTC. Translation gives CASSRGNGYEQYF.